This T cell receptor (beta chain) was found in a study of T cell responses to AZD1222 COVID-19 vaccine. The study, taken as a whole, reports: Regions 160-218 and 743-854 dominated among vaccine-associated CD4 TCRs spanning spike.

Trimming removed 6 bases from V and 7 bases from J, with 15 bases in between. The CDR3 has 13 amino acids. CDR1 is MDHEN, CDR2 SYDVKM, per germline. Profiled with immunoSEQ multiplex PCR; TCRdb holds only in-frame clones, not every one. The sample holds 250,000 to 300,000 clones, about 94% seen once. Regarding this clone: Its specificity is unknown.

The sequence was collected from an adult who received the AZD1222 COVID-19 vaccine. Sample: peripheral blood, taken 28 days after the second AZD1222 dose. This sequence joins TRBV28 and TRBJ1-2; TRBD1 might be the D (6 bases). Here the CDR3 reads CASRLQGSLGYTF. The CDR3 DNA sequence: TGTGCCAGCAGGCTACAGGGTTCGCTTGGCTACACCTTC.